This passage covers 10 T cell receptor beta chains from one sample sequenced in a study of CD8+ T cells in alopecia areata. RNA was extracted and reverse transcribed into cDNA as the sequencing template. Sequenced by immunoSEQ multiplex PCR; TCRdb stores in-frame clones only, minus some. The sample holds just over 150,000 clones, about three fifths seen once. This sample's treatment: oral pan-JAK inhibitor, 5-10 mg twice daily. The specimen comprised CD4+ T cells sorted from blood, sampled at week 4, from a patient treated with tofacitinib. The receptors originated from a human donor with alopecia areata.

The sample holds a few counts of this clone. The V call is TRBV29-1, the J call TRBJ2-7, with 8 positions matching TRBD1. Germline V gene lookup returns CDR1 SQVTM and CDR2 ANQGSEA. The CDR3 has 14 residues. Trimming removed 4 bases from V and 3 bases from J; junction bases left unmatched: 8. The CDR3 sequence: CSVGLTGGIYEQYF. The CDR3 DNA reads TGCAGCGTTGGACTCACAGGGGGTATCTACGAGCAGTACTTC.

This clone was observed a handful of times. The chain is built from TRBV9 and TRBJ2-6; the D is unclear. Germline V gene data show CDR1 as SGDLS and CDR2 as YYNGEE. The CDR3 consists of 16 residues. Trimming stripped 0 bases from V and 0 bases from J, with 7 bases between. CDR3 in amino acids: CASSVVPRSGANVLTF. The CDR3 DNA is TGTGCCAGCAGCGTAGTTCCGCGCTCTGGGGCCAACGTCCTGACTTTC.

This clone occurred a few times. The CDR3 DNA reads as TGCAGCGCAGGGGACAGGGGGCGAAAAGAGCAGTACTTC. It translates to CSAGDRGRKEQYF. The rearrangement uses TRBV29-1 and TRBJ2-7; 12 nucleotides match TRBD1. The CDR3 loop spans 13 amino acids. V lost 7 bases to trimming and J lost 7 bases; unmatched junction nucleotides: 8. Germline V gives CDR1 SQVTM, CDR2 ANQGSEA.

The chain combines TRBV29-1 with TRBJ1-6, with 7 bases lining up with TRBD1. After removal of 5 bases from V and 5 bases from J, the junction contained 3 bases not matched to a gene. CDR3 length: 13 residues. The germline gives CDR1 SQVTM, CDR2 ANQGSEA. CDR3: CSVLTGNNSPLHF. The CDR3 coding sequence is TGCAGCGTTCTGACAGGGAATAATTCACCCCTCCACTTT.

The V call is TRBV5-1, the J call TRBJ2-5, with D possibly TRBD1 on 5 matching bases. Germline V lookup: CDR1 SGHRS, CDR2 YFSETQ. This CDR3 has 15 residues. Trimming took 0 bases from V and 3 from J, leaving 12 bases between them. This CDR3 reads CASSLGGGREETQYF. The CDR3 DNA reads as TGCGCCAGCAGCTTGGGAGGCGGCAGGGAAGAGACCCAGTACTTC.

J is TRBJ2-7 and V is TRBV19; 8 nucleotides match TRBD1. Trimming removed 5 bases from V and 1 base from J; junction bases left unmatched: 4. Looked up from germline, CDR1 is LNHDA and CDR2 is SQIVND (reference sequence). This CDR3 is 14 amino acids long. This CDR3 is CASSQGQVSYEQYF. CDR3 nucleotides: TGTGCCAGTAGTCAGGGACAGGTATCCTACGAGCAGTACTTC.

On this clone itself: This CDR3 is also generated by other DNA sequences in the sample. This chain joins TRBV9 and TRBJ1-1; no reliable D call. Trimming took 0 bases from V and 0 from J, leaving 3 bases between them. The CDR3 is made up of 13 amino acids. Per the germline V gene, CDR1 is SGDLS and CDR2 is YYNGEE. The CDR3 loop reads CASSVAVNTEAFF. The CDR3 bases are TGTGCCAGCAGCGTAGCAGTGAACACTGAAGCTTTCTTT.

Here the CDR3 DNA reads TGTGCCTGGAGTGTTTTAGGGTCAGGCTCGTATGGCTACACCTTC. Protein: CAWSVLGSGSYGYTF. The gene calls are TRBV30 and TRBJ1-2; the D is unclear. The CDR3 covers 15 residues. Trimming took 0 bases from V and 5 from J, leaving 16 bases between them. Germline V gene sequence: CDR1 GTSNPN, CDR2 SVGIG (reference sequence). Full variable domain (missing parts from reference TRBV30 and TRBJ1-2): SQTIHQWPATLVQPVGSPLSLECTVEGTSNPNLYWYRQAAGRGLQLLFYSVGIGQISSEVPQNLSASRPQDRQFILSSKKLLLSDSGFYLCAWSVLGSGSYGYTFGSGTRLTVV.

The chain couples TRBV2 to TRBJ2-7, with D unclear. CDR3 size: 14 residues. The V gene lost 1 base and the J gene lost 2 bases, with 9 bases spanning the gap. Germline lookup yields CDR1 SNHLY and CDR2 FYNNEI. The CDR3 region has the DNA TGTGCCAGCAGTGAAGGGACCTTGACCTACGAGCAGTACTTC. Protein: CASSEGTLTYEQYF.

The chain joins TRBV12-5 to TRBJ2-2; 7 bases fit TRBD2. The CDR3 loop spans 16 amino acids. V lost 7 bases to trimming and J lost 0 bases; unmatched junction nucleotides: 8. Germline-derived CDR1 and CDR2 are LGHNT and FRNRAP. CDR3 sequence reads: CASAPAGRANTGELFF. CDR3 bases: TGTGCTAGTGCCCCCGCAGGGAGGGCGAACACCGGGGAGCTGTTTTTT.